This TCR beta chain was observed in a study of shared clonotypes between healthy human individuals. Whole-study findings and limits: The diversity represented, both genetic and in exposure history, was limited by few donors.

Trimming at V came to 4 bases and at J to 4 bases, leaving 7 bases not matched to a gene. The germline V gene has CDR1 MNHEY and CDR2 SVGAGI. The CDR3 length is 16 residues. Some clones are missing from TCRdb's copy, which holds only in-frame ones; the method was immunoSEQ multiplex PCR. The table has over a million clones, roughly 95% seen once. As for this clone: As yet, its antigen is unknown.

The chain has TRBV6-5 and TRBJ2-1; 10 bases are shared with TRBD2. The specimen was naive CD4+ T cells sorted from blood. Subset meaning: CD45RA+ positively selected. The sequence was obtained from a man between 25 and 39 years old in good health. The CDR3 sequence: CASSLRLAGLYNEQFF. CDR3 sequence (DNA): TGTGCCAGCAGTTTACGACTAGCGGGCCTTTACAATGAGCAGTTCTTC.